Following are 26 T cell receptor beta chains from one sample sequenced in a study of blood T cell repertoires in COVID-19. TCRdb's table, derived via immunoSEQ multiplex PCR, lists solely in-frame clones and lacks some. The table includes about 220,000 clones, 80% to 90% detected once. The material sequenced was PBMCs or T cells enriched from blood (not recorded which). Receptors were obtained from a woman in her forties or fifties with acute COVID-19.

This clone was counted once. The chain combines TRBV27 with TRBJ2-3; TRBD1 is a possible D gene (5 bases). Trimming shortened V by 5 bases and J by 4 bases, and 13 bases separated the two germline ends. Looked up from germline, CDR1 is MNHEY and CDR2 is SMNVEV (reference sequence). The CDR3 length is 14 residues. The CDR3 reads CASSQQAPADTQYF. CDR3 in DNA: TGTGCCAGCAGTCAACAGGCTCCGGCAGATACGCAGTATTTT.

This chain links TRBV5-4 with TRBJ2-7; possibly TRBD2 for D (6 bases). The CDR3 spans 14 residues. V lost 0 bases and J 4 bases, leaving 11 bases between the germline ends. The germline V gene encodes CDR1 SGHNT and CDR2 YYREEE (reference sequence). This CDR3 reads CASSLGAGKYEQYF. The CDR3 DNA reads TGTGCCAGCAGCTTGGGGGCGGGGAAGTACGAGCAGTACTTC.

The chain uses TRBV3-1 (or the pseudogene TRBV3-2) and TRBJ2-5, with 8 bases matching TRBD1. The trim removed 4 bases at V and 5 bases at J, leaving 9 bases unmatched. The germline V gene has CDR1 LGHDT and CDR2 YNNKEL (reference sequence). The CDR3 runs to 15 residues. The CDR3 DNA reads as TGTGCCAGCAGCCCCAGGGCAGGGGGCCGGGAGACCCAGTACTTC. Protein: CASSPRAGGRETQYF.

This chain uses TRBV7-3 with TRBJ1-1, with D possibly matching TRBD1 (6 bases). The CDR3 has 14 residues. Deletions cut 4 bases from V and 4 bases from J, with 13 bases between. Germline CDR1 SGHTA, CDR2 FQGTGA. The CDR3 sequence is CASSSSRGSTEAFF. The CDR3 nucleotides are TGTGCCAGCAGCTCTTCCAGGGGCTCCACTGAAGCTTTCTTT.

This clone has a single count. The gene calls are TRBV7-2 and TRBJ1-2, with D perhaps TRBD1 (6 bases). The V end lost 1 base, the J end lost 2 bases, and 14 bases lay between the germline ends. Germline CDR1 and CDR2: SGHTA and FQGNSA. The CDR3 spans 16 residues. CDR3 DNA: TGTGCCAGCAGCTTAGATGGACAGCTCCAAAACTATGGCTACACCTTC. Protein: CASSLDGQLQNYGYTF.

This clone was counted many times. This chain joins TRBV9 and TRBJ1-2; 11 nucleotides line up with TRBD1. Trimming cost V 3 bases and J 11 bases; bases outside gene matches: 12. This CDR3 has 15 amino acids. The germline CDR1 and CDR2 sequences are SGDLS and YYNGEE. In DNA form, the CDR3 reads TGTGCCAGCAGCGGCCCGGGACAGGGGGTTGGTTTGTACACCTTC. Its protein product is CASSGPGQGVGLYTF. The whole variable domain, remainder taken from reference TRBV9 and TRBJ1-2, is DSGVTQTPKHLITATGQRVTLRCSPRSGDLSVYWYQQSLDQGLQFLIQYYNGEERAKGNILERFSAQQFPDLHSELNLSSLELGDSALYFCASSGPGQGVGLYTFGSGTRLTVV.

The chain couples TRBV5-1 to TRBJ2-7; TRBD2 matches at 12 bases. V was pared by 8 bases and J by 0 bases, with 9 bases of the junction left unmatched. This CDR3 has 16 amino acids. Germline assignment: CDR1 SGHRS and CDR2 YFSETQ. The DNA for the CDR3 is TGCGCCAGTCGGACTAGCGGGACCTCGAGCTCCTACGAGCAGTACTTC. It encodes CASRTSGTSSSYEQYF.

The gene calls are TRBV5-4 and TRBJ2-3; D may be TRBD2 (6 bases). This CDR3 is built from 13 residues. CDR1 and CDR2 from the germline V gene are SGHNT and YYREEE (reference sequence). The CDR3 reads CGAGGRNTDTQYF. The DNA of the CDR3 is TGTGGGGCCGGGGGACGGAACACAGATACGCAGTATTTT.

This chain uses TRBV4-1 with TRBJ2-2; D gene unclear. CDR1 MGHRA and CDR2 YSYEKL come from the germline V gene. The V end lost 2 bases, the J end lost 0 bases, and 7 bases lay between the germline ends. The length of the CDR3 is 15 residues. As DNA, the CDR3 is TGCGCCAGCAGCCAAAACCCAGCGAACACCGGGGAGCTGTTTTTT. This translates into CASSQNPANTGELFF.

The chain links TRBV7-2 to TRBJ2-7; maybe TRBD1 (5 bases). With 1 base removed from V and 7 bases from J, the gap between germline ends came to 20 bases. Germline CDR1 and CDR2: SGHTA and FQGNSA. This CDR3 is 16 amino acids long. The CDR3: CASSLVARAPSWEQYF. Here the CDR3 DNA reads TGTGCCAGCAGCTTAGTGGCCAGGGCCCCCTCCTGGGAGCAGTACTTC.

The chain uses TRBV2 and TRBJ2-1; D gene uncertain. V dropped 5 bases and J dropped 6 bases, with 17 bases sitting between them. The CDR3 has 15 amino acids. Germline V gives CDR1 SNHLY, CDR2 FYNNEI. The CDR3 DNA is TGTGCCAGCAGTCGGTCGGTCGGAGCATTCAATGAGCAGTTCTTC. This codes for CASSRSVGAFNEQFF.

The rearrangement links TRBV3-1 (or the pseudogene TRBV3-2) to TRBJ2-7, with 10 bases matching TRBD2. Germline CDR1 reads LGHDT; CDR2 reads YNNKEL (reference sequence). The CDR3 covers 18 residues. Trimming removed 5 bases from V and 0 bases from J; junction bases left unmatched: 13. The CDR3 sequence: CASSVPHTSSGSSYEQYF. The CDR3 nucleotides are TGTGCCAGCAGCGTCCCCCACACCTCTAGCGGGAGCTCCTACGAGCAGTACTTC.

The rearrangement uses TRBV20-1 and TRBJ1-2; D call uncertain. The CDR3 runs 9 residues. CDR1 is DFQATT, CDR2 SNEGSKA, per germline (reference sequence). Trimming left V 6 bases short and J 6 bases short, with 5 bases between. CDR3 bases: TGCAGTGCCCCGGATGGCTACACCTTC. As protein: CSAPDGYTF.

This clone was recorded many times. The CDR3 DNA follows: TGTGCCAGCAGCTTGGTGTCCACCTACGAGCAGTACTTC. Protein sequence: CASSLVSTYEQYF. The V and J genes are TRBV5-6 and TRBJ2-7; the D is unclear. V was trimmed by 0 bases and J by 2 bases, leaving 6 bases between them. The CDR3 has 13 amino acids. CDR1 SGHDT and CDR2 YYEEEE come from the germline V gene. Based on the CDR3 plus reference TRBV5-6 and TRBJ2-7, the full variable domain is DAGVTQSPTHLIKTRGQQVTLRCSPKSGHDTVSWYQQALGQGPQFIFQYYEEEERQRGNFPDRFSGHQFPNYSSELNVNALLLGDSALYLCASSLVSTYEQYFGPGTRLTVT.

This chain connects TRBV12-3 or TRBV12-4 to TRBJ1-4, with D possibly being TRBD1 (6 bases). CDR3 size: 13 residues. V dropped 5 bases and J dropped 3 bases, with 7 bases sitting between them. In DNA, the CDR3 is TGTGCCAGCAGTAGGACAGCTAATGAAAAACTGTTTTTT. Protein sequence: CASSRTANEKLFF.

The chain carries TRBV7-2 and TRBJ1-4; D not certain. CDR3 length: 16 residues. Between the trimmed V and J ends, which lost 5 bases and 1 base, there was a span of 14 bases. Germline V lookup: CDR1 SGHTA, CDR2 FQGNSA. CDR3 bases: TGTGCCAGCAGCCCCCAAAGGCAGGAAACTAATGAAAAACTGTTTTTT. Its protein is CASSPQRQETNEKLFF.

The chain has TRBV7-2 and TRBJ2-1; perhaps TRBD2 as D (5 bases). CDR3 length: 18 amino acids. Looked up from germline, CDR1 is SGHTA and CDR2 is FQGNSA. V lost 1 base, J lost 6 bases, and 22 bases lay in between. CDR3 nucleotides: TGTGCCAGCAGCTTAGACCCTAGGCTAGCCGGGAAACGCAATGAGCAGTTCTTC. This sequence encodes CASSLDPRLAGKRNEQFF.

The CDR3 DNA reads as TGTGCCACCCAATTGGACAGCTCGAACACTGAAGCTTTCTTT. Translating gives CATQLDSSNTEAFF. The chain is built from TRBV10-3 and TRBJ1-1; a weak D match, TRBD1 (6 bases). CDR1 and CDR2 (germline): ENHRY, SYGVKD. The CDR3 contains 14 residues. V shed 10 bases and J shed 1 base, with 16 bases lying between them.

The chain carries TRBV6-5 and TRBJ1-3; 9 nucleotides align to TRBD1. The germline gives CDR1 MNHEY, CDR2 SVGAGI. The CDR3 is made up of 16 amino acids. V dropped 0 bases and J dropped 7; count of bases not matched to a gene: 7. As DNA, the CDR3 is TGTGCCAGCAGTTACTCGGCCTCGACAGGGGGGAACACCATATATTTT. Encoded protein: CASSYSASTGGNTIYF.

The CDR3 reads CASSLASGPYNEQFF. The CDR3 DNA is TGTGCCAGCAGCTTGGCTAGCGGCCCGTACAATGAGCAGTTCTTC. The V and J genes are TRBV5-4 and TRBJ2-1; the match to TRBD2 covers 7 bases. V lost 0 bases to trimming and J lost 4 bases; unmatched junction nucleotides: 4. This CDR3 is 15 amino acids long. Germline V gene lookup returns CDR1 SGHNT and CDR2 YYREEE (reference sequence).

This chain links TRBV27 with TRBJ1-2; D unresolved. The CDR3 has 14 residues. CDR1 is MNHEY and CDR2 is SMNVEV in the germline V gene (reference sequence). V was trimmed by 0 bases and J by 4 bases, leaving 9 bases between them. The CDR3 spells CASSLSVHTYGYTF. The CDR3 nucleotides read TGTGCCAGCAGTTTATCTGTCCACACCTATGGCTACACCTTC.

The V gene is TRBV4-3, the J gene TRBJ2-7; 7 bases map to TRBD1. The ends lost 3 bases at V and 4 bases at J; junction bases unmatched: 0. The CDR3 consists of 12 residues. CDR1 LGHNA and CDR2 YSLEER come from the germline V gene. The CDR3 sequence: CASSQTGYEQYF. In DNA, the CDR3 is TGCGCCAGCAGCCAGACAGGGTACGAGCAGTACTTC.

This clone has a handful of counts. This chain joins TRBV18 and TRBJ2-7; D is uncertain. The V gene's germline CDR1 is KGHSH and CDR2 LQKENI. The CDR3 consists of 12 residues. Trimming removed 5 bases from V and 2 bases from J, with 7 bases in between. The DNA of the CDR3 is TGTGCCAGCTCAGGCGGAACCTACGAGCAGTACTTC. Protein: CASSGGTYEQYF.

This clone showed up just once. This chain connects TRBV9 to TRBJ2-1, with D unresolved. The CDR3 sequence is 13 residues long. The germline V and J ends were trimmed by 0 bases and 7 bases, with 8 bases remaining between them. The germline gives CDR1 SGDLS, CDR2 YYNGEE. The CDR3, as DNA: TGTGCCAGCAGCGTAGCTACTGAGAATGAGCAGTTCTTC. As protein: CASSVATENEQFF. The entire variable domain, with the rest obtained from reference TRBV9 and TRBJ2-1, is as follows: DSGVTQTPKHLITATGQRVTLRCSPRSGDLSVYWYQQSLDQGLQFLIQYYNGEERAKGNILERFSAQQFPDLHSELNLSSLELGDSALYFCASSVATENEQFFGPGTRLTVL.

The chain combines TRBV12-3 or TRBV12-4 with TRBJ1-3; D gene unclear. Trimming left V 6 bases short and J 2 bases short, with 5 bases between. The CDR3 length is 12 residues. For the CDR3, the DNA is TGTGCCAGCAGCAGGACTGGAAACACCATATATTTT. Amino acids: CASSRTGNTIYF.

The CDR3 DNA reads as TGTGCCAGCAGCTTAGTCTCTGGGGCCGCCACTGAAGCTTTCTTT. As protein: CASSLVSGAATEAFF. This sequence joins TRBV7-6 and TRBJ1-1; TRBD1 might be the D (5 bases). V was trimmed by 1 base and J by 4 bases, leaving 13 bases between them. Germline V gene sequence: CDR1 SGHVS, CDR2 FNYEAQ. There are 15 residues in the CDR3.